The 28 T cell receptor beta chains in this list originate from one sample, sequenced in a study of blood T cell repertoires in COVID-19. TCRdb keeps only in-frame clones here, not all; method: immunoSEQ multiplex PCR. The repertoire holds about 210,000 clones, with about 82% as singletons. Sequenced material: PBMCs or T cells enriched from blood (not recorded which). Receptors originate from a man aged 35 to 55 with acute COVID-19.

The sample holds a few counts of this clone. The chain carries TRBV25-1 and TRBJ2-1, with D maybe TRBD1 (6 bases). Germline CDR1 reads MGHDK; CDR2 reads SYGVNS. With 3 bases removed from V and 8 bases from J, the gap between germline ends came to 17 bases. The CDR3 contains 15 residues. CDR3 sequence reads: CASSDGAGVSHEQFF. In nucleotides, the CDR3 is TGTGCCAGCAGTGACGGGGCAGGGGTATCTCATGAGCAGTTCTTC. Full variable domain (remainder filled in from reference TRBV25-1 and TRBJ2-1): EADIYQTPRYLVIGTGKKITLECSQTMGHDKMYWYQQDPGMELHLIHYSYGVNSTEKGDLSSESTVSRIRTEHFPLTLESARPSHTSQYLCASSDGAGVSHEQFFGPGTRLTVL.

V usage is TRBV9 and J usage is TRBJ2-1, with 12 positions matching TRBD2. The CDR3 contains 17 residues. CDR1 and CDR2 from the germline V gene are SGDLS and YYNGEE. Trimming removed 0 bases from V and 4 bases from J; junction bases left unmatched: 5. CDR3 loop: CASSVVGTSGPYNEQFF. The CDR3 region has the DNA TGTGCCAGCAGCGTAGTGGGGACTAGCGGGCCTTACAATGAGCAGTTCTTC.

The chain joins TRBV11-2 to TRBJ2-6, with no clear D. The CDR3 totals 14 residues. Trimming removed 8 bases from V and 0 bases from J, with 8 bases in between. The germline V gene encodes CDR1 SGHAT and CDR2 FQNNGV. The CDR3 is CASQRSSGANVLTF. In nucleotides, the CDR3 is TGTGCCAGCCAACGGAGCTCTGGGGCCAACGTCCTGACTTTC. The full variable domain, rest sourced from reference TRBV11-2 and TRBJ2-6, is EAGVAQSPRYKIIEKRQSVAFWCNPISGHATLYWYQQILGQGPKLLIQFQNNGVVDDSQLPKDRFSAERLKGVDSTLKIQPAKLEDSAVYLCASQRSSGANVLTFGAGSRLTVL.

The V and J genes are TRBV28 and TRBJ2-7; TRBD2 agrees at 9 bases. V shed 6 bases and J 3 bases; nucleotides not matched to a gene: 15. CDR1 MDHEN and CDR2 SYDVKM come from the germline V gene. The CDR3 runs 17 residues. CDR3 DNA: TGTGCCAGCAGCCCGATACGTAGCGGGAGAACTCACTACGAGCAGTACTTC. Translating gives CASSPIRSGRTHYEQYF. Combining the CDR3 with reference TRBV28 and TRBJ2-7 gives the whole variable domain DVKVTQSSRYLVKRTGEKVFLECVQDMDHENMFWYRQDPGLGLRLIYFSYDVKMKEKGDIPEGYSVSREKKERFSLILESASTNQTSMYLCASSPIRSGRTHYEQYFGPGTRLTVT.

The chain couples TRBV11-2 to TRBJ2-7; 8 nucleotides agree with TRBD2. The CDR3 sequence is 15 residues long. CDR1 is SGHAT and CDR2 is FQNNGV in the germline V gene. The ends lost 2 bases at V and 3 bases at J; junction bases unmatched: 6. The CDR3 sequence is CASSLKAGGFYEQYF. The DNA for the CDR3 is TGTGCCAGCAGCTTAAAGGCGGGAGGATTCTACGAGCAGTACTTC.

J is TRBJ1-5 and V is TRBV30, with D maybe TRBD1 (5 bases). Germline-derived CDR1 and CDR2 are GTSNPN and SVGIG (reference sequence). Trimming stripped 1 base from V and 2 bases from J, with 9 bases between. The CDR3 contains 14 residues. The CDR3 reads CAWSEGYGNQPQHF. CDR3 nucleotides: TGTGCCTGGAGTGAGGGGTATGGCAATCAGCCCCAGCATTTT.

The CDR3 here is CASSPLQGLITEAFF. The CDR3 DNA reads TGTGCCAGCAGCCCTCTACAGGGGTTGATCACTGAAGCTTTCTTT. This chain joins TRBV5-4 and TRBJ1-1, with TRBD1 matching over 7 bases. This CDR3 region has 15 residues. The germline V gene has CDR1 SGHNT and CDR2 YYREEE (reference sequence). The V gene end was trimmed by 4 bases and the J gene end by 4 bases; junction bases not matched to a gene: 10. Looking up the rest from reference TRBV5-4 and TRBJ1-1 gives the full variable domain: ETGVTQSPTHLIKTRGQQVTLRCSSQSGHNTVSWYQQALGQGPQFIFQYYREEENGRGNFPPRFSGLQFPNYSSELNVNALELDDSALYLCASSPLQGLITEAFFGQGTRLTVV.

The chain joins TRBV4-1 to TRBJ2-7; TRBD2 aligns across 7 bases. Looked up from germline, CDR1 is MGHRA and CDR2 is YSYEKL. J lost 2 bases, V lost 4 bases, and 5 bases had no gene match. The CDR3 extends over 14 amino acids. The DNA for the CDR3 is TGCGCCAGCAGCCCCGAAGCGGGAACCTACGAGCAGTACTTC. Its translation is CASSPEAGTYEQYF.

CDR3 protein: CAWEGTFGGTQYF. The CDR3 DNA reads TGTGCCTGGGAGGGGACTTTCGGGGGTACGCAGTATTTT. The chain carries TRBV30 and TRBJ2-3, with D possibly TRBD2 on 6 matching bases. CDR3 size: 13 residues. Germline-derived CDR1 and CDR2 are GTSNPN and SVGIG (reference sequence). The germline V and J ends were trimmed by 5 bases and 8 bases, with 17 bases remaining between them.

The chain combines TRBV4-3 with TRBJ1-2, with D possibly TRBD1 on 5 matching bases. The CDR3 is 15 residues long. V was pared by 5 bases and J by 8 bases, with 21 bases between. Germline CDR1 reads LGHNA; CDR2 reads YSLEER. CDR3 residues: CASSTKSQGAGGYTF. CDR3 in DNA: TGCGCCAGCAGCACCAAGAGTCAGGGCGCGGGGGGCTACACCTTC.

The chain joins TRBV30 to TRBJ1-4; D might be TRBD1 (6 bases). Germline CDR1 and CDR2: GTSNPN and SVGIG (reference sequence). The length of the CDR3 is 14 residues. Between the trimmed V and J ends, which lost 1 base and 9 bases, there was a span of 15 bases. As DNA, the CDR3 is TGTGCCTGGAGTGAAGGGACACCGGGACAAAAACTGTTTTTT. Its translation is CAWSEGTPGQKLFF.

The J gene is TRBJ1-4, the V gene TRBV4-2; 10 bases fit TRBD1. The CDR3 is made up of 16 amino acids. J lost 10 bases, V lost 4 bases, and 12 bases had no gene match. Germline CDR1 is LGHNA and CDR2 is YNFKEQ. CDR3 region: CASSLSLGTGEGKLFF. Written as DNA, the CDR3 is TGTGCCAGCAGCCTGAGCCTCGGGACAGGGGAAGGAAAACTGTTTTTT.

Remarks on this clone: The same CDR3 also results from other DNA sequences found in this sample. The chain recombines TRBV5-6 with TRBJ1-2; tentatively, D is TRBD1 (5 bases). The V gene lost 7 bases and the J gene lost 6 bases, with 16 bases spanning the gap. The germline V gene encodes CDR1 SGHDT and CDR2 YYEEEE. The CDR3 loop spans 13 amino acids. In DNA form, the CDR3 reads TGTGCCAGCTCAGACACGGGGGGAAATGGCTACACCTTC. As protein: CASSDTGGNGYTF.

The V and J genes are TRBV5-4 and TRBJ2-6; 7 bases align to TRBD2. The CDR3 runs to 17 residues. Germline CDR1 is SGHNT and CDR2 is YYREEE (reference sequence). Trimming took 4 bases from V and 0 from J; bases not matched to a gene: 7. CDR3: CASSPPGGHSGANVLTF. Here the CDR3 DNA reads TGTGCCAGCAGCCCCCCGGGAGGCCACTCTGGGGCCAACGTCCTGACTTTC.

This chain uses TRBV4-2 with TRBJ2-7, with D perhaps TRBD2 (6 bases). Germline assignment: CDR1 LGHNA and CDR2 YNFKEQ. Trimming took off 1 base at V and 2 bases at J, with 12 bases between the two ends. The CDR3 is 15 residues long. The CDR3 DNA sequence: TGTGCCAGCAGCCAAGGCTTCTGGGGGGCCTACGAGCAGTACTTC. It encodes CASSQGFWGAYEQYF.

V and J are TRBV27 and TRBJ2-3; 8 bases are a match to TRBD2. Germline assignment: CDR1 MNHEY and CDR2 SMNVEV (reference sequence). V lost 4 bases and J lost 2; bases outside the gene matches: 5. There are 15 residues in the CDR3. The CDR3 here is CASSYSGANTDTQYF. The CDR3 bases are TGTGCCAGCAGTTATAGCGGGGCAAACACAGATACGCAGTATTTT.

This clone has a single count. The chain carries TRBV28 and TRBJ1-5; TRBD1 matches 10 bases. Trimming took 5 bases from V and 4 from J; bases not matched to a gene: 11. The CDR3 has 17 amino acids. The V gene's germline CDR1 is MDHEN and CDR2 SYDVKM. This chain's CDR3 is CASSPVFRDRGNQPQHF. The CDR3 coding sequence is TGTGCCAGCAGTCCGGTTTTTCGGGACAGGGGTAATCAGCCCCAGCATTTT.

This clone has a single count. The V and J genes are TRBV3-1 (or the pseudogene TRBV3-2) and TRBJ1-2; 7 nucleotides line up with TRBD1. Per the germline V gene, CDR1 is LGHDT and CDR2 is YNNKEL (reference sequence). The CDR3 loop spans 14 amino acids. V lost 1 base to trimming and J lost 4 bases; unmatched junction nucleotides: 3. The DNA of the CDR3 is TGTGCCAGCAGCCAAGGGGACAGCTTCTATGGCTACACCTTC. Encoded protein: CASSQGDSFYGYTF.

The chain links TRBV5-8 to TRBJ2-5; possibly TRBD1 for D (6 bases). Germline assignment: CDR1 SGHTS and CDR2 YDEGEE. V lost 4 bases and J 4 bases, leaving 14 bases between the germline ends. The CDR3 loop spans 14 amino acids. The CDR3 is CASSPDRLGETQYF. The CDR3, as DNA: TGTGCCAGCAGCCCGGACAGATTGGGAGAGACCCAGTACTTC.

The rearrangement joins TRBV11-2 to TRBJ2-5; unclear D gene. V was cut by 2 bases and J by 7 bases, with 8 bases left in between. The CDR3 sequence is 12 residues long. From germline, CDR1 is SGHAT and CDR2 FQNNGV. The CDR3 DNA reads TGTGCCAGCAGCTTAATATCAGGGACCCAGTACTTC. Protein sequence: CASSLISGTQYF. The full variable domain, with the rest looked up from reference TRBV11-2 and TRBJ2-5, is EAGVAQSPRYKIIEKRQSVAFWCNPISGHATLYWYQQILGQGPKLLIQFQNNGVVDDSQLPKDRFSAERLKGVDSTLKIQPAKLEDSAVYLCASSLISGTQYFGPGTRLLVL.

The J gene is TRBJ1-1, the V gene TRBV9; D might be TRBD1 (5 bases). CDR3 size: 15 residues. Germline-derived CDR1 and CDR2 are SGDLS and YYNGEE. V gave up 3 bases and J gave up 3 bases, with 15 bases separating them. The CDR3 loop is CASSEASGGYTEAFF. The CDR3 region has the DNA TGTGCCAGCAGCGAGGCTTCGGGGGGTTACACTGAAGCTTTCTTT. The whole variable domain, remainder taken from reference TRBV9 and TRBJ1-1, is DSGVTQTPKHLITATGQRVTLRCSPRSGDLSVYWYQQSLDQGLQFLIQYYNGEERAKGNILERFSAQQFPDLHSELNLSSLELGDSALYFCASSEASGGYTEAFFGQGTRLTVV.

The rearrangement links TRBV24-1 to TRBJ1-2; TRBD1 is a possible D gene (5 bases). The V end was cut by 5 bases, the J end by 4 bases, with 10 bases between. CDR1 and CDR2 from the germline V gene are KGHDR and SFDVKD. The CDR3 length is 13 residues. CDR3 region: CATSGAGPYGYTF. CDR3 coding DNA: TGTGCCACCAGTGGCGCGGGGCCCTATGGCTACACCTTC.

CDR3 region: CAISASRGGSPSWGYDSPLHF. Here the CDR3 DNA reads TGTGCCATCAGTGCCTCCAGAGGGGGCTCTCCATCCTGGGGGTATGATTCACCCCTCCACTTT. The chain is built from TRBV10-3 and TRBJ1-6; TRBD1 aligns across 7 bases. Germline V gene lookup returns CDR1 ENHRY and CDR2 SYGVKD. The junction had 26 bases not matched to a gene; V was cut back by 4 bases and J by 8 bases. The CDR3 contains 21 residues.

CDR3 loop: CASSDRSPGLAIDEQFF. The CDR3, as DNA: TGTGCCAGCAGTGACCGTTCTCCGGGACTAGCAATCGATGAGCAGTTCTTC. This rearrangement joins TRBV6-1 to TRBJ2-1; TRBD2 matches 9 bases. This CDR3 comprises 17 residues. Germline V CDR1 and CDR2: MNHNS, SASEGT. V lost 3 bases to trimming and J lost 8 bases; unmatched junction nucleotides: 14.

The rearrangement joins TRBV27 to TRBJ1-2; 7 bases are a match to TRBD1. J was trimmed by 6 bases and V by 0 bases; bases with no gene match: 1. There are 13 residues in the CDR3. Germline V gives CDR1 MNHEY, CDR2 SMNVEV (reference sequence). The CDR3 nucleotides are TGTGCCAGCAGTTTATCGACAGGGAATGGCTACACCTTC. Residues: CASSLSTGNGYTF.

The chain combines TRBV28 with TRBJ2-1; 7 nucleotides match TRBD1. V trimming: 5 bases; J trimming: 4 bases; junction bases outside the gene matches: 5. Germline V lookup: CDR1 MDHEN, CDR2 SYDVKM. The CDR3 runs 14 residues. This chain's CDR3 is CASSPGTAYNEQFF. The CDR3 DNA sequence: TGTGCCAGCAGTCCCGGGACAGCTTACAATGAGCAGTTCTTC. Using reference TRBV28 and TRBJ2-1 for the parts outside the CDR3, the full variable domain is DVKVTQSSRYLVKRTGEKVFLECVQDMDHENMFWYRQDPGLGLRLIYFSYDVKMKEKGDIPEGYSVSREKKERFSLILESASTNQTSMYLCASSPGTAYNEQFFGPGTRLTVL.

CDR3 in amino acids: CASSWQGMGTEAFF. As DNA, the CDR3 is TGTGCCAGTAGTTGGCAGGGTATGGGCACTGAAGCTTTCTTT. This chain links TRBV19 with TRBJ1-1; D might be TRBD1 (5 bases). The germline V and J ends were trimmed by 5 bases and 4 bases, with 14 bases remaining between them. CDR1 and CDR2 (germline): LNHDA, SQIVND (reference sequence). The CDR3 is 14 residues long.

This chain uses TRBV28 with TRBJ2-1; possible D gene TRBD2, 7 bases. Germline assignment: CDR1 MDHEN and CDR2 SYDVKM. The V end lost 10 bases, the J end lost 2 bases, and 18 bases lay between the germline ends. The CDR3 has 15 residues. The CDR3 DNA is TGTGCCACCCTCACAACAGGGAGGGCCTACAATGAGCAGTTCTTC. This codes for CATLTTGRAYNEQFF.